This T cell receptor (beta chain) derives from a study of T cells in Graves' hyperthyroidism and ophthalmopathy. Study findings and constraints: Within blood appeared most thyroid clonotypes that had expanded above 0.001. The model's output predicted ophthalmopathy at a median of roughly 6.9 months prior to onset.

Regions amplified from RNA transcripts were the TCR beta CDR3 regions. First-round RT-PCR targeting the TCR CDR3 was performed with the HTBI primer set. TCRdb reprocessed the multiplex PCR reads with MiXCR, giving one entry per CDR3 protein. The sample holds a few hundred thousand distinct CDR3 sequences; more than 20% are singletons and the top ten take more than 60%. This clonotype was seen ten or more times. Its matching antigen is unknown. Out of roughly 10 ml of fresh peripheral blood came the PBMCs. The sequenced sample consisted of blood. This clonotype originated in a man in his forties or fifties with Graves' hyperthyroidism.

CDR3 sequence (DNA): TGTGCCAGCAGTTTATCGCCTACAGGGAGCACAGATACGCAGTATTTT. Its translation: CASSLSPTGSTDTQYF. The chain carries TRBV27 and TRBJ2-3; the D gene is possibly TRBD1 (6 bases). V lost 0 bases and J lost 0, with 10 bases in between. CDR1 MNHEY and CDR2 SMNVEV come from the germline V gene (reference sequence). The CDR3 consists of 16 residues.